This T cell receptor (beta chain) was sequenced during a study of a mutant IDH1 vaccine in newly diagnosed glioma. Time point given: baseline, week 1 (first vaccination visit). As to treatment: pre-vaccination baseline after standard-of-care therapy. General study points: Patients showed vaccine-induced immune responses at a rate of roughly 93%.

Assay: immunoSEQ multiplex PCR; the TCRdb copy retains only in-frame clones and omits some. The data show tens of thousands of clones, around 80% seen once. CDR3 size: 16 residues. The junction had 9 bases not matched to a gene; V was cut back by 2 bases and J by 7 bases. Germline lookup yields CDR1 LGHNA and CDR2 YNFKEQ. This clone has just one count. Its antigen is undetermined. Material: PBMCs, obtained from a glioma patient treated with radiotherapy, temozolomide or both. The clonotype was recovered from a man younger than 40 with glioma. The chain combines TRBV4-2 with TRBJ2-7; 12 bases fit TRBD2. The CDR3 DNA reads TGTGCCAGCAGCCAATTACTAGCGGGAGGCAACAGGGAGCAGTACTTC. This translates into CASSQLLAGGNREQYF.